The 16 T cell receptor beta chains below were found in one sample sequenced in a study of response to subunit inactivated influenza vaccine. TCRdb ran MiXCR on the RT-PCR reads and lists one entry per CDR3 protein. This sample has approximately 490,000 distinct CDR3 sequences; less than 7.5% occur once, and the top ten carry under 15%. Sequenced here: PBMCs from blood, sampled about 24 months after vaccination. The receptors come from a man aged 45 to 70 who received an inactivated influenza vaccine.

The chain carries TRBV12-3 or TRBV12-4 and TRBJ1-4, with 9 bases fitting TRBD1. Unmatched junction bases numbered 6, after V lost 1 base and J lost 0 bases. The CDR3 loop spans 18 amino acids. CDR3 nucleotide sequence: TGTGCCAGCAGTTTAGACAGGGGGCTTATCGCAACTAATGAAAAACTGTTTTTT. Its translation is CASSLDRGLIATNEKLFF.

This clonotype was counted at least ten times. The rearrangement links TRBV7-2 to TRBJ2-4, with TRBD2 matching over 8 bases. This CDR3 contains 18 residues. With V trimmed by 4 bases and J by 1 base, 12 bases remained unmatched. Germline lookup yields CDR1 SGHTA and CDR2 FQGNSA. As DNA, the CDR3 is TGTGCCAGCAGCTCACCTCTGAGGCGGGGGGTGGCCAAAAACATTCAGTACTTC. This gives the protein CASSSPLRRGVAKNIQYF.

Many counts were recorded for this clonotype. J is TRBJ2-4 and V is TRBV20-1; weak D call: TRBD1 (6 bases). The CDR3 runs 14 residues. V was trimmed by 1 base and J by 9 bases, leaving 16 bases between them. Germline CDR1 and CDR2: DFQATT and SNEGSKA (reference sequence). CDR3 amino acids: CSARGDQGNGIQYF. The CDR3 region has the DNA TGCAGTGCTAGAGGGGATCAGGGGAACGGCATTCAGTACTTC.

This clonotype occurred many times. The chain carries TRBV28 and TRBJ2-4; perhaps D is TRBD1 or TRBD2 (5 bases each). The CDR3 sequence is 14 residues long. Per germline, CDR1 MDHEN and CDR2 SYDVKM. V was cut by 6 bases and J by 7 bases, with 16 bases left in between. CDR3 sequence reads: CASSPGTRGNIQYF. DNA of the CDR3: TGTGCCAGCAGCCCCGGGACCCGAGGGAACATTCAGTACTTC.

This clonotype occurred many times. This chain joins TRBV28 and TRBJ2-1; 7 nucleotides align to TRBD1. The V and J ends lost 6 bases and 6 bases, in that order; junction bases with no gene match: 8. The CDR3 has 14 amino acids. Germline lookup yields CDR1 MDHEN and CDR2 SYDVKM. CDR3 coding DNA: TGTGCCAGCAGCAGACAGGGTATGAGCAATGAGCAGTTCTTC. It yields the protein CASSRQGMSNEQFF.

The chain employs TRBV4-1 and TRBJ2-7; D is unresolved. The CDR3 extends over 11 amino acids. Per the germline V gene, CDR1 is MGHRA and CDR2 is YSYEKL. V was trimmed by 4 bases and J by 5 bases, leaving 6 bases between them. The CDR3 nucleotides read TGCGCCAGCAGCCGTGCCCACGAGCAGTACTTC. Amino acid sequence: CASSRAHEQYF.

This clonotype occurred a few times. V gene TRBV24-1 combines with J gene TRBJ2-5; tentatively, D is TRBD1 (8 bases). Trimming left V 4 bases short and J 5 bases short, with 16 bases between. This CDR3 has 15 amino acids. CDR1 is KGHDR, CDR2 SFDVKD, per germline. The CDR3 DNA sequence: TGTGCCACCAGTGAACAGGGGGGGAGATTCGAGACCCAGTACTTC. It is translated as CATSEQGGRFETQYF.

The gene calls are TRBV4-2 and TRBJ1-4; TRBD1 aligns across 7 bases. The CDR3 has 15 residues. CDR1 and CDR2 (germline): LGHNA, YNFKEQ. With V trimmed by 4 bases and J by 4 bases, 6 bases remained unmatched. The CDR3 region is CASSRTGAGNEKLFF. The CDR3 region has the DNA TGTGCCAGCAGCCGAACAGGGGCGGGTAATGAAAAACTGTTTTTT.

This chain connects TRBV7-2 to TRBJ2-3; a weak D match, TRBD1 (6 bases). This CDR3 has 16 residues. V dropped 1 base and J dropped 4 bases, with 15 bases sitting between them. Germline CDR1 and CDR2: SGHTA and FQGNSA. CDR3 nucleotides: TGTGCCAGCAGCTTAGTCGGGACAACTGCAGCAGATACGCAGTATTTT. Translating it yields CASSLVGTTAADTQYF.

J is TRBJ2-1 and V is TRBV12-3 or TRBV12-4, with D perhaps matching TRBD2 (6 bases). There are 16 residues in the CDR3. The germline V and J ends were trimmed by 5 bases and 5 bases, with 19 bases remaining between them. CDR3 sequence: CASSTVGLPRNNEQFF. CDR3 in DNA: TGTGCCAGCAGTACAGTTGGACTACCGCGGAACAATGAGCAGTTCTTC.

CDR3 sequence reads: CSVRGILNTGELFF. The DNA for the CDR3 is TGCAGCGTTAGGGGGATCTTGAACACCGGGGAGCTGTTTTTT. The chain employs TRBV29-1 and TRBJ2-2, with D possibly matching TRBD1 (6 bases). CDR1 is SQVTM and CDR2 is ANQGSEA in the germline V gene. V was pared by 5 bases and J by 1 base, with 11 bases between. CDR3 length equals 14 residues.

V and J are TRBV5-1 and TRBJ2-1; TRBD2 matches at 14 bases. V shed 0 bases and J 0 bases; nucleotides not matched to a gene: 8. Germline V gene lookup returns CDR1 SGHRS and CDR2 YFSETQ. CDR3 length equals 20 residues. The CDR3 is CASSLAGTSGGPSSYNEQFF. DNA of the CDR3: TGCGCCAGCAGCTTGGCCGGGACTAGCGGGGGCCCGAGCTCCTACAATGAGCAGTTCTTC.

The table lists this clonotype with a few counts. This may stem from a read error, because a much larger clone lies one nucleotide away. V gene TRBV5-1 combines with J gene TRBJ1-1, with D hard to call. With 1 base removed from V and 1 base from J, the gap between germline ends came to 5 bases. The CDR3 has 13 residues. Germline V gene lookup returns CDR1 SGHRS and CDR2 YFSETQ. CDR3 sequence: CASSLNQNTEAFF. In nucleotides, the CDR3 is TGCGCCAGCAGCTTGAACCAGAACACTGAAGCTTTCTTT.

This clonotype was found a few times. The chain carries TRBV5-6 and TRBJ2-7; maybe TRBD2 (6 bases). Trimming took 2 bases from V and 5 from J, leaving 14 bases between them. This CDR3 is built from 14 residues. CDR1 SGHDT and CDR2 YYEEEE come from the germline V gene. In DNA form, the CDR3 reads TGTGCCAGCAGCTTTTATCTGCGGGGAAACGAGCAGTACTTC. Translation gives CASSFYLRGNEQYF. Using reference TRBV5-6 and TRBJ2-7 for the parts outside the CDR3, the full variable domain is DAGVTQSPTHLIKTRGQQVTLRCSPKSGHDTVSWYQQALGQGPQFIFQYYEEEERQRGNFPDRFSGHQFPNYSSELNVNALLLGDSALYLCASSFYLRGNEQYFGPGTRLTVT.

The V gene is TRBV29-1, the J gene TRBJ2-6, with 8 bases lining up with TRBD1. There are 17 residues in the CDR3. Germline V gives CDR1 SQVTM, CDR2 ANQGSEA. After removal of 2 bases from V and 1 base from J, the junction contained 7 bases not matched to a gene. Here the CDR3 reads CSVEMARGPSGANVLTF. The CDR3 bases are TGCAGCGTTGAAATGGCCAGGGGGCCTTCTGGGGCCAACGTCCTGACTTTC.

This clonotype was counted a few times. V usage is TRBV6-1 and J usage is TRBJ2-1; possible D gene TRBD2, 6 bases. This CDR3 comprises 14 residues. CDR1 and CDR2 from the germline V gene are MNHNS and SASEGT. V lost 5 bases and J lost 9, with 17 bases in between. CDR3 coding DNA: TGTGCCAGCAGTCCCCAGGGACTGGTAGCTGAGCAGTTCTTC. Translated, it gives CASSPQGLVAEQFF.